These 28 T cell receptor beta chains came from one sample sequenced in a study. TCRdb re-called the reads with MiXCR, one entry per CDR3 protein. This sample carries 1,500 to 2,000 distinct CDR3 sequences, 8% to 9.5% of them seen once, and the ten largest clones take approximately 12%. Source material: CD4+ T cells from peripheral blood. The receptors stem from a human donor with rheumatoid arthritis.

By share, this clonotype ranks as medium-sized. Germline is not matched at one junction end, which may reflect a read error. The chain employs TRBV7-9 and TRBJ2-1; 8 bases line up with TRBD1. Looked up from germline, CDR1 is SEHNR and CDR2 is FQNEAQ (reference sequence). The CDR3 totals 13 residues. DNA for the CDR3: TGTGCCAGCAGCCCAGGTTCCGGGACAGGACCGATCTTC. Amino acid sequence: CASSPGSGTGPIF.

This clonotype was counted a few times. The chain carries TRBV6-6 and TRBJ1-2; TRBD1 matches at 7 bases. Germline V gene data show CDR1 as MNHNY and CDR2 as SVGAGI (reference sequence). V lost 7 bases and J lost 2; bases outside the gene matches: 4. CDR3 length equals 13 residues. CDR3 nucleotides: TGTGCCAGCAATTGGGACAGAAACTATGGCTACACCTTC. It is translated as CASNWDRNYGYTF.

This chain connects TRBV20-1 to TRBJ2-7; weak D call: TRBD2 (6 bases). The CDR3 runs to 13 residues. V was clipped by 6 bases and J by 3 bases, with 15 bases between them. CDR1 is DFQATT and CDR2 is SNEGSKA in the germline V gene (reference sequence). CDR3 sequence: CSAQGVEGYEQYF. The DNA for the CDR3 is TGCAGTGCGCAAGGAGTGGAGGGCTACGAGCAGTACTTC.

By share of the sample, this clonotype is medium-sized. V and J are TRBV28 and TRBJ2-1; tentatively, D is TRBD1 or TRBD2 (5 bases each). V was pared by 5 bases and J by 6 bases, with 26 bases between. This CDR3 contains 18 residues. Germline CDR1 MDHEN, CDR2 SYDVKM. The CDR3 DNA follows: TGTGCCAGCAGTATCGCAGGGTGGAGCCATCGAGAGGGCAATGAGCAGTTCTTC. Amino acids: CASSIAGWSHREGNEQFF. Based on the CDR3 plus reference TRBV28 and TRBJ2-1, the full variable domain is DVKVTQSSRYLVKRTGEKVFLECVQDMDHENMFWYRQDPGLGLRLIYFSYDVKMKEKGDIPEGYSVSREKKERFSLILESASTNQTSMYLCASSIAGWSHREGNEQFFGPGTRLTVL.

By proportion, this clonotype is medium-sized (0.01 to 0.1%). The V gene is TRBV6-1, the J gene TRBJ1-6, with D hard to call. Trimming took 6 bases from V and 5 from J, leaving 5 bases between them. There are 12 residues in the CDR3. The germline V gene has CDR1 MNHNS and CDR2 SASEGT. The CDR3 protein is CASSRDNSPLHF. The CDR3 nucleotides read TGTGCCAGCAGCCGAGATAATTCACCCCTCCACTTT.

This clonotype is categorized as medium-sized. The V gene is TRBV2, the J gene TRBJ2-1; the D gene is possibly TRBD1 (7 bases). Germline CDR1 SNHLY, CDR2 FYNNEI. The V gene lost 4 bases and the J gene lost 5 bases, with 18 bases spanning the gap. The CDR3 covers 16 residues. CDR3 protein: CASSGWGAGGNNEQFF. CDR3 DNA: TGTGCCAGCAGTGGGTGGGGGGCAGGGGGAAACAATGAGCAGTTCTTC.

This clonotype is labeled medium-sized. The V call is TRBV18, the J call TRBJ1-3, with D maybe TRBD1 (5 bases). Germline lookup yields CDR1 KGHSH and CDR2 LQKENI. The V and J ends lost 5 bases and 0 bases respectively, with 11 bases between them. The CDR3 consists of 15 residues. CDR3 sequence reads: CASSSGTDSGNTIYF. Here the CDR3 DNA reads TGTGCCAGCTCATCCGGGACTGACTCTGGAAACACCATATATTTT.

There are a few counts of this clonotype. This could be a read error, since a much larger clone is one nucleotide away. The gene calls are TRBV12-3 or TRBV12-4 and TRBJ2-1; no clear D gene. TRBJ2-7 explains the end of the DNA better; the J call may be wrong. This CDR3 has 12 residues. The CDR3 sequence: CASSLRRTEQYF. In nucleotides, the CDR3 is TGTGCCAGCAGTTTGCGGCGGACCGAGCAGTACTTC.

By sample fraction, this clonotype is medium-sized (0.01 to 0.1%). The CDR3 loop is CASSERDRYGYTF. The CDR3 bases are TGTGCCAGCAGTGAGCGGGACAGGTATGGCTACACCTTC. The chain employs TRBV2 and TRBJ1-2; 8 bases match TRBD1. J gave up 5 bases and V 3 bases, and 2 bases lay outside the gene matches. The V gene's germline CDR1 is SNHLY and CDR2 FYNNEI. The CDR3 spans 13 residues. Supplemented by reference TRBV2 and TRBJ1-2, the full variable domain reads EPEVTQTPSHQVTQMGQEVILRCVPISNHLYFYWYRQILGQKVEFLVSFYNNEISEKSEIFDDQFSVERPDGSNFTLKIRSTKLEDSAMYFCASSERDRYGYTFGSGTRLTVV.

Notes on this clonotype: A junction boundary mismatches the germline segment, possibly from a read error. The CDR3 sequence: CSTASGGISYNELFF. Here the CDR3 DNA reads TGCAGCACGGCCTCCGGGGGGATCTCCTACAATGAGCTGTTCTTC. This chain connects TRBV20-1 to TRBJ2-1; 7 bases fit TRBD2. CDR3 length: 15 amino acids. From germline, CDR1 is DFQATT and CDR2 SNEGSKA (reference sequence).

By proportion, this clonotype is medium-sized. The chain employs TRBV28 and TRBJ1-5, with D unresolved. The CDR3 is 14 residues long. CDR1 and CDR2 (germline): MDHEN, SYDVKM. V lost 5 bases, J lost 6 bases, and 14 bases lay in between. The CDR3 DNA sequence: TGTGCCAGCAGTCCCCTTTGGGCTAGTCAGCCCCAGCATTTT. This translates into CASSPLWASQPQHF.

The rearrangement joins TRBV2 to TRBJ2-2; D might be TRBD2 (5 bases). The V end lost 5 bases, the J end lost 6 bases, and 10 bases lay between the germline ends. The CDR3 consists of 13 residues. Germline assignment: CDR1 SNHLY and CDR2 FYNNEI. The DNA of the CDR3 is TGTGCCAGCAGTAGGCCGGGGTCCGGGGAGCTGTTTTTT. Residues: CASSRPGSGELFF. Based on the CDR3 plus reference TRBV2 and TRBJ2-2, the full variable domain is EPEVTQTPSHQVTQMGQEVILRCVPISNHLYFYWYRQILGQKVEFLVSFYNNEISEKSEIFDDQFSVERPDGSNFTLKIRSTKLEDSAMYFCASSRPGSGELFFGEGSRLTVL.

This clonotype ranks as medium-sized. The rearrangement uses TRBV7-9 and TRBJ2-5; 8 nucleotides match TRBD1. The CDR3 contains 14 residues. Germline assignment: CDR1 SEHNR and CDR2 FQNEAQ (reference sequence). With 5 bases clipped from V and 1 base from J, the junction kept 3 bases outside the gene matches. The CDR3 region is CASSLTGGQETQYF. CDR3 DNA sequence: TGTGCCAGCAGCCTAACAGGGGGCCAAGAGACCCAGTACTTC.

By sample share, this clonotype is medium-sized. The rearrangement links TRBV12-3 or TRBV12-4 to TRBJ2-1; 10 bases are a match to TRBD2. The CDR3 consists of 15 residues. Germline trimming cut 6 bases from V and 6 bases from J; bases unmatched to any gene: 8. This chain's CDR3 is CASSHGAGGINEQFF. The CDR3, as DNA: TGTGCCAGCAGCCACGGAGCGGGAGGGATCAATGAGCAGTTCTTC.

Within the sample, this clonotype is medium-sized (0.01 to 0.1%). This rearrangement joins TRBV6-1 to TRBJ1-2; the match to TRBD1 covers 8 bases. V shed 6 bases, J shed 8 bases, and the junction held 14 bases outside the gene matches. Germline loops: CDR1 MNHNS, CDR2 SASEGT. This CDR3 has 15 amino acids. The CDR3 coding sequence is TGTGCCAGCAGGGCAGCAAGCGGGACAGGAGGAGGCTACACCTTC. This sequence encodes CASRAASGTGGGYTF.

This clonotype was observed a handful of times. The chain is built from TRBV29-1 and TRBJ2-2, with 13 bases that match TRBD2. The CDR3 length is 14 residues. The V gene's germline CDR1 is SQVTM and CDR2 ANQGSEA. After removal of 6 bases from V and 7 bases from J, the junction contained 5 bases not matched to a gene. The CDR3 region has the DNA TGCAGCGTCCTGACTAGCGGGAGGATCGGGGAGCTGTTTTTT. Its translation is CSVLTSGRIGELFF.

This clonotype is medium-sized. This rearrangement joins TRBV19 to TRBJ1-5; D perhaps matches TRBD1 (5 bases). V was trimmed by 3 bases and J by 0 bases, leaving 12 bases between them. The CDR3 totals 16 residues. The germline gives CDR1 LNHDA, CDR2 SQIVND (reference sequence). CDR3 sequence: CASSMGRRGSNQPQHF. Here the CDR3 DNA reads TGTGCCAGTAGTATGGGGCGGAGAGGTAGCAATCAGCCCCAGCATTTT.

By sample fraction, this clonotype is large. This chain connects TRBV5-4 to TRBJ2-2; 9 bases line up with TRBD1. The CDR3 spans 15 residues. V shed 4 bases and J 5 bases; nucleotides not matched to a gene: 6. Looked up from germline, CDR1 is SGHNT and CDR2 is YYREEE (reference sequence). The CDR3 DNA follows: TGTGCCAGCAGCGTTCGCGGGACAGGGACCGGGGAGCTGTTTTTT. Translation gives CASSVRGTGTGELFF.

On this clonotype: This may be a read error, as it is one base from a much larger clone. The rearrangement links TRBV7-2 to TRBJ2-3; 8 bases match TRBD2. Germline values: CDR1 SGHTA, CDR2 FQGNSA. The CDR3 spans 15 residues. CDR3 sequence: CASSLASGTTDMQYF. CDR3 DNA: TGTGCCAGCAGCTTAGCTAGCGGGACCACAGATATGCAGTATTTT.

This clonotype was observed a handful of times. This chain connects TRBV7-2 to TRBJ2-7, with D perhaps TRBD2 (6 bases). The CDR3 sequence is 15 residues long. Germline V gene lookup returns CDR1 SGHTA and CDR2 FQGNSA. The germline V and J ends were trimmed by 5 bases and 4 bases, with 18 bases remaining between them. In DNA, the CDR3 is TGTGCCAGCAGCCCCCCAGTGGGACTGGGGTACGAGCAGTACTTC. Its protein product is CASSPPVGLGYEQYF. The complete variable domain, with remaining parts taken from reference TRBV7-2 and TRBJ2-7, reads GAGVSQSPSNKVTEKGKDVELRCDPISGHTALYWYRQSLGQGLEFLIYFQGNSAPDKSGLPSDRFSAERTGGSVSTLTIQRTQQEDSAVYLCASSPPVGLGYEQYFGPGTRLTVT.

The chain uses TRBV11-2 and TRBJ1-1, with TRBD1 as a possible D gene (6 bases). Trimming cost V 9 bases and J 7 bases, with 18 bases left between them. This CDR3 has 13 amino acids. Germline V gives CDR1 SGHAT, CDR2 FQNNGV. CDR3 nucleotides: TGTGCCAGTAGCCGAGAGCGGGACATTGAAGCTTTCTTT. The encoded protein is CASSRERDIEAFF.

In its sample, this clonotype is medium-sized. The chain joins TRBV7-2 to TRBJ1-2, with D possibly being TRBD1 (6 bases). V was shortened by 4 bases and J by 3 bases, with 12 bases between the two germline ends. This CDR3 is built from 14 residues. CDR1 is SGHTA, CDR2 FQGNSA, per germline. CDR3 protein: CASSSTGFDYGYTF. The CDR3 region has the DNA TGTGCCAGCAGCTCGACAGGTTTCGACTATGGCTACACCTTC.

This clonotype ranks as medium-sized. The rearrangement joins TRBV5-1 to TRBJ2-1; 10 bases fit TRBD2. The CDR3 totals 15 residues. The V and J ends lost 4 bases and 9 bases, in that order; junction bases with no gene match: 10. In germline, CDR1 is SGHRS, CDR2 YFSETQ. CDR3 DNA sequence: TGCGCCAGCAGCGATACTAGCGGGATGAGCAGTGAGCAGTTCTTC. Translating gives CASSDTSGMSSEQFF.

By sample fraction, this clonotype is medium-sized. V usage is TRBV28 and J usage is TRBJ1-2, with a weak D call TRBD1 (5 bases). V gave up 2 bases and J gave up 4 bases, with 11 bases separating them. The CDR3 totals 14 residues. Germline CDR1 and CDR2: MDHEN and SYDVKM. The DNA of the CDR3 is TGTGCCAGCAGTTTACCGAATCAGGGCTATGGCTACACCTTC. Translated, it gives CASSLPNQGYGYTF.

This clonotype is classed as large. The chain employs TRBV20-1 and TRBJ2-1; D gene uncertain. The CDR3 is 13 amino acids. The germline CDR1 and CDR2 sequences are DFQATT and SNEGSKA (reference sequence). V lost 2 bases, J lost 10 bases, and 15 bases lay in between. CDR3 coding DNA: TGCAGTGCTAGACTCACTGAGGCTCGGGAGCAGTTCTTC. It encodes CSARLTEAREQFF.

Comment on this clonotype: A much bigger clone sits one base away, suggesting this may be a read error. This chain links TRBV5-6 with TRBJ2-1; a weak D match, TRBD2 (5 bases). The CDR3 length is 14 residues. Per germline, CDR1 SGHDT and CDR2 YYEEEE. DNA for the CDR3: TGTACCAGCAGCGGCTGGGCCTCCTACAATGAGCAGTTCTTC. This translates into CTSSGWASYNEQFF.

This clonotype is medium-sized in the sample. V is TRBV25-1 and J is TRBJ1-1; no reliable D call. The CDR3 totals 12 residues. Germline V gives CDR1 MGHDK, CDR2 SYGVNS. Trimming shortened V by 2 bases and J by 0 bases, and 1 base separated the two germline ends. The CDR3 loop is CASSEMNTEAFF. The CDR3 nucleotides are TGTGCCAGCAGTGAAATGAACACTGAAGCTTTCTTT.

Ten or more counts support this clonotype. V and J are TRBV6-5 and TRBJ2-3, with TRBD1 as a possible D gene (6 bases). There are 14 residues in the CDR3. The germline V gene encodes CDR1 MNHEY and CDR2 SVGAGI. V was clipped by 7 bases and J by 2 bases, with 13 bases between them. CDR3 sequence (DNA): TGTGCCAGCACCCCGAGGACAGACACAGATACGCAGTATTTT. Amino acid sequence: CASTPRTDTDTQYF.